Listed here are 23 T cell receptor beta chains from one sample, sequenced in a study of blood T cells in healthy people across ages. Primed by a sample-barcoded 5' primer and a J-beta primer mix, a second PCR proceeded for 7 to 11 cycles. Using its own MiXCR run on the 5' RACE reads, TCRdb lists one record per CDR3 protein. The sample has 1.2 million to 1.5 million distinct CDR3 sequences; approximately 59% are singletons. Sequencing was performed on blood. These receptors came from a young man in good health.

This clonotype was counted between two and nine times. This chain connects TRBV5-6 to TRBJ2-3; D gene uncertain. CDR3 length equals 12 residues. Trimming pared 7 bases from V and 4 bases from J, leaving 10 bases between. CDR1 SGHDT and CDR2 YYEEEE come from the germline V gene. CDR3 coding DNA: TGTGCCAGCGGGTTGGGATCAGATACGCAGTATTTT. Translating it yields CASGLGSDTQYF.

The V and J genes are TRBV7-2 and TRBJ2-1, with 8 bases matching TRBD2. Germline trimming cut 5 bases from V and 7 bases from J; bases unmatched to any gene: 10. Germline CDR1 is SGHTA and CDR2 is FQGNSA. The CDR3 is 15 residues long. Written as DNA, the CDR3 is TGTGCCAGCAGCAGTCTCGGGGGGGTAGGGAATGAGCAGTTCTTC. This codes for CASSSLGGVGNEQFF.

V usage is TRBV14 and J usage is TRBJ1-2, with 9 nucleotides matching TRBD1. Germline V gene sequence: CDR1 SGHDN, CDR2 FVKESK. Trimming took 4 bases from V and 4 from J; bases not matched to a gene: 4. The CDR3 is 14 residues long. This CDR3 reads CASSRPGQGYGYTF. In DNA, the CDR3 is TGTGCCAGCAGCCGTCCGGGACAGGGCTATGGCTACACCTTC.

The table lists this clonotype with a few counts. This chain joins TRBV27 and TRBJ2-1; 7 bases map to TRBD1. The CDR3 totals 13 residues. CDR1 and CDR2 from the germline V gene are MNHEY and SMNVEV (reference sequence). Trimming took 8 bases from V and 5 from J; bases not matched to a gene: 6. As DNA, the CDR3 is TGTGCCAGCCAGGGACAGAGTCACAATGAGCAGTTCTTC. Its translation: CASQGQSHNEQFF.

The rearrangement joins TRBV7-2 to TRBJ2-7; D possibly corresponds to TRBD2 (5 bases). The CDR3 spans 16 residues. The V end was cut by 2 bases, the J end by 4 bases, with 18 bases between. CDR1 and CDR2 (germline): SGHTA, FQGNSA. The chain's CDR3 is CASSLRFVTSGYEQYF. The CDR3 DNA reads TGTGCCAGCAGCTTACGTTTTGTTACTTCGGGGTACGAGCAGTACTTC.

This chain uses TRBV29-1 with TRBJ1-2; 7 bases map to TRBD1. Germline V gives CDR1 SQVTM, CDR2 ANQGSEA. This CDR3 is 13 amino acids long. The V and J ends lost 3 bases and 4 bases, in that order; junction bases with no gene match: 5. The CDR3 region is CSVEPGTAYGYTF. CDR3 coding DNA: TGCAGCGTTGAGCCGGGGACAGCCTATGGCTACACCTTC.

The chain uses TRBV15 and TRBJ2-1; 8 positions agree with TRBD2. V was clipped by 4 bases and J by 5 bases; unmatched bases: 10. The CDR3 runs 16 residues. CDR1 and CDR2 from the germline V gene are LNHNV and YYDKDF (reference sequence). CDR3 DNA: TGTGCCACCAGCATCTGGAGGGTGCGGGGGGACAATGAGCAGTTCTTC. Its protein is CATSIWRVRGDNEQFF.

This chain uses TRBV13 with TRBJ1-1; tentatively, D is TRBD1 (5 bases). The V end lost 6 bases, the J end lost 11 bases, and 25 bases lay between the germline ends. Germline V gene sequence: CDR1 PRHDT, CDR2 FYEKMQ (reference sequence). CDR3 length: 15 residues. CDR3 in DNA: TGTGCCAGCAGGGGAGACAGTAATCTACGTCTAGAGGCTTTCTTT. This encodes CASRGDSNLRLEAFF.

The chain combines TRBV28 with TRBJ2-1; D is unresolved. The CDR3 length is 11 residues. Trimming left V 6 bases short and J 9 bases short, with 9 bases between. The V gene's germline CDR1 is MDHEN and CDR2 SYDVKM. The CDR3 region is CASSQKGEQFF. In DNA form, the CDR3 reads TGTGCCAGCAGCCAAAAGGGTGAGCAGTTCTTC.

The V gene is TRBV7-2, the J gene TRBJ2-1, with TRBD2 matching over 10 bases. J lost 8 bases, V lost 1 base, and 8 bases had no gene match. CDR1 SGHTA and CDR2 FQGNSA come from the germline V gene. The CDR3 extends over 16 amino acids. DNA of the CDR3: TGTGCCAGCAGCTTAGGAGGGCTAGCGGGAGCGGATGAGCAGTTCTTC. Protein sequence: CASSLGGLAGADEQFF.

The CDR3 bases are TGTGCCAGCCGAGGAGCGGTAGCCTACAATGAGCAGTTCTTC. This sequence encodes CASRGAVAYNEQFF. The chain couples TRBV2 to TRBJ2-1, with D possibly matching TRBD2 (5 bases). Germline V gene data show CDR1 as SNHLY and CDR2 as FYNNEI. With 8 bases removed from V and 2 bases from J, the gap between germline ends came to 13 bases. The CDR3 extends over 14 amino acids.

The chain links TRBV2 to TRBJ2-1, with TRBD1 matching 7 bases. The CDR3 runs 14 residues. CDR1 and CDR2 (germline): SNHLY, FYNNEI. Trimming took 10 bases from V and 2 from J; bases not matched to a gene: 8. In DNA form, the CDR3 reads TGTGCCACCACCGAAGACAGGGCCTACAATGAGCAGTTCTTC. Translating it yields CATTEDRAYNEQFF.

CDR3 sequence reads: CASSSTGRQTQYF. CDR3 bases: TGTGCCAGCAGTTCGACAGGGCGACAGACCCAGTACTTC. The rearrangement joins TRBV27 to TRBJ2-4; 7 bases match TRBD1. The end of the DNA fits TRBJ2-5 better, so the J call may be wrong. The germline V gene encodes CDR1 MNHEY and CDR2 SMNVEV (reference sequence). The CDR3 consists of 13 residues.

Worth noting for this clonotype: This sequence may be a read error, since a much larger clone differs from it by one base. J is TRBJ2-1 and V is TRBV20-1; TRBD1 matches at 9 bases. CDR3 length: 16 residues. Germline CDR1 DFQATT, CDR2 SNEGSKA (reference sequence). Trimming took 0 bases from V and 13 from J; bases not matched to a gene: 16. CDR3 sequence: CSARDPLRDREETQFF. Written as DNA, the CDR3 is TGCAGTGCTAGAGATCCACTCCGGGACAGGGAAGAGACCCAGTTCTTC.

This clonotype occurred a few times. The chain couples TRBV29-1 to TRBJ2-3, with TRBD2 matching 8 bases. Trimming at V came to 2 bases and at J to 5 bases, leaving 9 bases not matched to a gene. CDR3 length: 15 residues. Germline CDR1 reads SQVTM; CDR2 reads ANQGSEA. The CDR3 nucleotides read TGCAGCGTTGAATGGACGGGAGGGCCCATAGATACGCAGTATTTT. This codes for CSVEWTGGPIDTQYF.

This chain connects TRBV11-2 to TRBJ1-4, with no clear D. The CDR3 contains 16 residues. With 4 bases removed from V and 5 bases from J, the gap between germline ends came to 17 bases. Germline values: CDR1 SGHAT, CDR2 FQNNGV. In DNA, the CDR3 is TGTGCCAGCAGCTACCCCGGAAGTCCCACAAATGAAAAACTGTTTTTT. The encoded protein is CASSYPGSPTNEKLFF. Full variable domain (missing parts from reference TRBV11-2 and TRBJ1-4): EAGVAQSPRYKIIEKRQSVAFWCNPISGHATLYWYQQILGQGPKLLIQFQNNGVVDDSQLPKDRFSAERLKGVDSTLKIQPAKLEDSAVYLCASSYPGSPTNEKLFFGSGTQLSVL.

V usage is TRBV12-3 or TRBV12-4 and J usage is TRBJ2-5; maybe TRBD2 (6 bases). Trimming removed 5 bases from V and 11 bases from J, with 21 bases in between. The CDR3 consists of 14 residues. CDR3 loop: CASSPAGGWYEQYF. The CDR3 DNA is TGTGCCAGCAGTCCCGCCGGGGGATGGTATGAGCAGTACTTC.

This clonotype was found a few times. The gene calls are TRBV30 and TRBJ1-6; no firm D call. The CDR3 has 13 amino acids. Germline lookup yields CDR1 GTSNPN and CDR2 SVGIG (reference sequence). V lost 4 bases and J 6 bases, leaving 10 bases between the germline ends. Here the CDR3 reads CAWMADLNSPLHF. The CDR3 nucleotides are TGTGCCTGGATGGCGGATCTTAATTCACCCCTCCACTTT.

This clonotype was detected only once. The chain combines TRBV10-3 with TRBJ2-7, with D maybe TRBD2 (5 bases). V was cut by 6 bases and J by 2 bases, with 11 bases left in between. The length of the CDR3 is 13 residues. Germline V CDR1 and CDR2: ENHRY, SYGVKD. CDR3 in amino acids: CAISEGEPYEQYF. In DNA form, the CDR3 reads TGTGCCATCAGCGAGGGAGAACCCTACGAGCAGTACTTC.

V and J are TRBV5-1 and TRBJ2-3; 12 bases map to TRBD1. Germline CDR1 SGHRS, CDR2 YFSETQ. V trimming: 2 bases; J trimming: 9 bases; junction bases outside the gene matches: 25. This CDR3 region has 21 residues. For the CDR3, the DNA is TGCGCCAGCAGCTTTGGGTCCTCAGGGACAGGGGGCGCATATGGACCTCAGACGCAGTATTTT. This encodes CASSFGSSGTGGAYGPQTQYF.

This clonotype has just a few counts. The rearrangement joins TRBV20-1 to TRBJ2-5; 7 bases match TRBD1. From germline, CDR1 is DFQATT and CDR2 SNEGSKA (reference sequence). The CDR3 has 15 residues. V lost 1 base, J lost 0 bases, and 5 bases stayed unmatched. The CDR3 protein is CSARGQQGNQETQYF. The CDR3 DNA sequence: TGCAGTGCTAGAGGGCAACAGGGGAACCAAGAGACCCAGTACTTC.

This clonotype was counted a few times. CDR3 region: CASRMDLYEQYF. CDR3 in DNA: TGCGCCAGCAGAATGGACCTTTACGAGCAGTACTTC. The chain joins TRBV5-1 to TRBJ2-7; D gene uncertain. The V gene's germline CDR1 is SGHRS and CDR2 YFSETQ. This CDR3 is 12 amino acids long. Trimming shortened V by 5 bases and J by 4 bases, and 10 bases separated the two germline ends.

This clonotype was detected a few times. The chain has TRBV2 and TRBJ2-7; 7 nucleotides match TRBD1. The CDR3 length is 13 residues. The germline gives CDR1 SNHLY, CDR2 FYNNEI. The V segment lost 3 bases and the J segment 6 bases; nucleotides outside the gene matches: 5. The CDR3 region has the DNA TGTGCCAGCAGTGAGGTCGACAGGGCCGAGCAGTACTTC. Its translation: CASSEVDRAEQYF.